The clone carrying this T cell receptor beta chain appeared a single time. Its antigen is not known. V shed 5 bases, J shed 2 bases, and the junction held 8 bases outside the gene matches. Per germline, CDR1 LNHDA and CDR2 SQIVND (reference sequence). The CDR3 length is 16 residues. The sample is drawn from a study of T cell responses to AZD1222 COVID-19 vaccine. The wider study: Analyses pooled second doses at about 4 or about 12 weeks. Notes on the study in general: Repertoire collection took place solely once the T cell response had peaked. Unmutated regions of variants are reportedly targeted by nearly half of spike-specific TCRs.

Produced via immunoSEQ multiplex PCR; TCRdb's table is partial and in-frame only. Among more than 85,000 clones listed, roughly 87% were seen once. The sample here was peripheral blood, taken on day 0 of AZD1222 vaccination. The TCR comes from an adult in good health. The chain combines TRBV19 with TRBJ2-5; 10 bases are a match to TRBD2. CDR3 nucleotide sequence: TGTGCCAGTAGTTCCCCCGGACTAGCGGAACAAGAGACCCAGTACTTC. Its protein is CASSSPGLAEQETQYF.